The TCR beta chain under discussion was sequenced for a study of cytomegalovirus exposure and HLA in healthy donors. Notes on this clone: Its specificity is unknown.

Study-wide points: TCR beta V segments were, for the most part, productive about 87% or about 30% of the time in an earlier analysis.

Primers: 60 Vbeta forward and 13 Jbeta reverse. Sequencing used immunoSEQ multiplex PCR; TCRdb keeps in-frame clones, though not all of them. Seen here are approximately 61,000 clones, approximately 60% observed once, and the top ten hold approximately 3%. Germline CDR1 SNHLY, CDR2 FYNNEI. V dropped 4 bases and J dropped 0 bases, with 17 bases sitting between them. The CDR3 runs 17 residues. Samples came from healthy bone marrow donors. This chain uses TRBV2 with TRBJ2-3; D is possibly TRBD2 (5 bases). The sample was PBMCs. The sequence was collected from a woman aged 50 to 65 in good health and CMV-seronegative. In nucleotides, the CDR3 is TGTGCCAGCAGTGTCCCACGTAGTGGGAGTAGCACAGATACGCAGTATTTT. Translating gives CASSVPRSGSSTDTQYF.